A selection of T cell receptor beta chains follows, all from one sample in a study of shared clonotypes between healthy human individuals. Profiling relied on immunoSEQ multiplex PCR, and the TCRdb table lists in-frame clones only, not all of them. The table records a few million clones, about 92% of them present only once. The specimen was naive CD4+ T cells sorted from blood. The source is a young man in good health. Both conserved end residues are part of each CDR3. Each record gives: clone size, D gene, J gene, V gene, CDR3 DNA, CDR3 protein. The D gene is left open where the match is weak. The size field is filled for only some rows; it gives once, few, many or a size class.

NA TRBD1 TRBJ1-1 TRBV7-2 TGTGCCAGCAGCTTAGGCGGAACAGGGGGCATGTACACTGAAGCTTTCTTT CASSLGGTGGMYTEAFF
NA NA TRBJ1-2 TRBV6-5 TGTGCCAGCAGCTCAGGGGTCGGCTACACCTTC CASSSGVGYTF
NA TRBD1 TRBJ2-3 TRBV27 TGTGCCAGCAGTCCCTGGGACAGGCACACCGCTGAGTATTTT CASSPWDRHTAEYF
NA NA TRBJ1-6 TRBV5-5 TGTGCCAGCAGCCCCTGGCATGGCAGGCTCAATTCACCCCTCCACTTT CASSPWHGRLNSPLHF
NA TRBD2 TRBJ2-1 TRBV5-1 TGCGCCAGCAGCTTCGTTGGCGGGGGATACAATGAGCAGTTCTTC CASSFVGGGYNEQFF
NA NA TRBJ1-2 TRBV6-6 TGTGCCAGCCACCTTTATGCCTATGGCTACACCTTC CASHLYAYGYTF
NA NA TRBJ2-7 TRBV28 TGTGCCAGCAGTTTCTACGACCGACTCTCCTACGAGCAGTACTTC CASSFYDRLSYEQYF
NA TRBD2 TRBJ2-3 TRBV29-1 TGCAGCGCTCTACCATTAGCGGGAGATACGCAGTATTTT CSALPLAGDTQYF
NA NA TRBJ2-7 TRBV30 TGTGCCTGGAGTGTACGGTGGGAAACCTACGAGCAGTACTTC CAWSVRWETYEQYF
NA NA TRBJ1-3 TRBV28 TGTGCCAGCAGTACCCAGGGAGACACCATATATTTT CASSTQGDTIYF
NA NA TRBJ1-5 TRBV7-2 TGTGCCAGCAGCTCCCCCCGATACAATCAGCCCCAGCATTTT CASSSPRYNQPQHF
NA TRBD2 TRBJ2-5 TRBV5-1 TGCGCCAGCAGCATTCCACTAGCGGGGGGACAAGAGACCCAGTACTTC CASSIPLAGGQETQYF
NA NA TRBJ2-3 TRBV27 TGTGCCAGCAGTTTATTAATCGACGGGGTCTCAGTAGATACGCAGTATTTT CASSLLIDGVSVDTQYF
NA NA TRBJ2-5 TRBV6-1 TGTGCCAGCACTGGCATGAGCGCGTACCAAGAGACCCAGTACTTC CASTGMSAYQETQYF
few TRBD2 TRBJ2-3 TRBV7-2 TGTGCCAGCTCTAGGGAGGTAGCGGGAGGTTCTAGCACAGATACGCAGTATTTT CASSREVAGGSSTDTQYF
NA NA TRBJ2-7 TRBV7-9 TGTGCCAGCAGCTCCCCGGGACTCAGGGATAGGGAGCAGTACTTC CASSSPGLRDREQYF
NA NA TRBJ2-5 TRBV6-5 TGTGCCAGCAGCCCGACTAAACCAGAGACCCAGTACTTC CASSPTKPETQYF
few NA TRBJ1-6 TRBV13 TGTGCCAGCAGCTTAGCACAGGGTAGTACACCCCTCCACTTT CASSLAQGSTPLHF